This TCR beta chain was captured by sequencing in a study of tumor-infiltrating lymphocytes in primary liver carcinoma (dated by TCRdb to the late 2010s). Background on the whole study: The five patients, three men and two women aged 30 to 69 years, had hepatocellular carcinoma (four) or combined HCC and intrahepatic cholangiocarcinoma (one). The five patients had tumors staged T1-T3 N0M0, with maximum diameters ranging from roughly 4.2 to 10 cm. Roughly 3.65 to 7.5 million productive TCRbeta reads were obtained per sample, and no significant difference in read depth was found between tissue types. TCRbeta repertoire sequencing, expression microarrays and whole-exome sequencing were combined in the study across five regions of each liver tumor, with adjacent normal tissue and blood also included. A total of approximately 35 specimens from 5 patients underwent TCRbeta repertoire sequencing, comprising about 25 tumor regions, 5 adjacent noncancerous liver tissues and 5 peripheral blood samples. To link TCRbeta repertoire diversity to the local molecular phenotype, the approximately 23 tumor region samples were profiled with Agilent mRNA microarrays. Repertoires from technical replicates were highly reproducible, with mean shared-clone rates roughly 0.86 and correlation coefficients above 0.98. Overall study outcomes, separate from this receptor: With just four or five patients in the study, the authors point out that the findings should be validated in a larger study. Just about 8-25% of top clones turned up in all five regions of a tumor, which suggests spatial heterogeneity among tumor-infiltrating T cells. Consistent with antigen-driven expansion, pairs of tumor regions showed higher repertoire overlap (mean roughly 36%) than either tumor-adjacent pairs (around 17%) or tumor-blood pairs (roughly 14%). Since the samples were bulk and unsorted, there was no way to compare CD4+ and CD8+ T cell repertoires. Only the TCR beta chain was sequenced, so true repertoire diversity is likely underestimated because unpaired alpha chains were not captured. A significantly larger repertoire fraction was made up by the top 250 clones in tumors than in blood (p = 0.039).

Starting from roughly 500 ng total RNA, TCRbeta-specific cDNA was produced by reverse transcription with a constant-region primer and ProtoScript II reverse transcriptase. TCRbeta libraries were built with three nested multiplex PCR rounds, a slightly modified ARM-PCR procedure. Multiplex TRBV1-TRBV30 forward primers and a Cbeta reverse primer were used in the first two PCR rounds, each of which was run for approximately 11 cycles. A final 25-cycle PCR with Deep VentR polymerase added sample barcodes and Illumina adapters. Amplicons of 200-500 bp were gel-purified with a QIAquick gel extraction kit before sequencing. An Illumina HiSeq 2500 was used to sequence the TCRbeta amplicons, generating 250-bp paired-end reads. The original pipeline was this. To recover full CDR3 sequences, reads were quality-trimmed using Trimmomatic v0.33 and paired reads were then merged using FLASH v1.2.11. MiGEC v1.2.1b assigned V, D and J germline segments to the rearranged TCRbeta sequences. Clonotype statistics and Shannon-Wiener diversity indices were calculated with VDJtools v1.0.0. To reduce sampling bias, subsequent analyses other than the diversity analysis used only the 250 most abundant clonotypes in each sample. The public reads were run again by TCRdb, first through fastp at Q25 and then through MiXCR, and only productive beta chains were kept. Identical CDR3 proteins give one entry, which carries the most common genes and DNA. The V and J calls reflect TCRdb's pipeline rather than the authors' work. Within this sample are some 190,000 distinct CDR3 sequences, with around four fifths of them counted one time only. The ten largest clones capture 15% to 20% of the sample.

About this clonotype itself: Its antigen has not been determined. Germline and junction disagree at one end, which may indicate a read error.

Total RNA and DNA were co-extracted from 20-30 mg of bulk tissue with the AllPrep DNA/RNA mini kit, without cell sorting. Between November 2015 and 2016, a few patients in China with histopathologically diagnosed primary liver carcinoma had surgical resection. At the time of sampling, the patients had chronic HBV infection and had not received any treatment. Each tumor was sampled at five spatially separated regions: the tumor centre plus the superior, inferior, left-lateral and right-lateral poles. Histology showed that every tumor sample contained more than 80% viable tumor cells. Each fresh piece of tumor and adjacent tissue was cut in two, with one half stored in RNAlater at -80 degrees C and the other half sent for histology. CDR1 and CDR2, per the germline V gene, are LGHNA and YNFKEQ. From cysteine to phenylalanine, the CDR3 is 16 amino acids long. Just the 48-base CDR3 DNA is kept, in frame starting at base 1.

Recombination connected TRBV4-2 to TRBJ2-7; 5 matching bases give a weak D call of TRBD2. Sequenced input: tumor tissue from primary liver carcinoma. The clonotype was recovered from a man aged 40-55 years with primary liver carcinoma and hepatitis B virus infection. The DNA sequence is given as TGTGCCAGCAGCCAAGGAACGGACTCAAAAGACAACGAGCAGTATTTC. Its protein reads: CASSQGTDSKDNEQYF.